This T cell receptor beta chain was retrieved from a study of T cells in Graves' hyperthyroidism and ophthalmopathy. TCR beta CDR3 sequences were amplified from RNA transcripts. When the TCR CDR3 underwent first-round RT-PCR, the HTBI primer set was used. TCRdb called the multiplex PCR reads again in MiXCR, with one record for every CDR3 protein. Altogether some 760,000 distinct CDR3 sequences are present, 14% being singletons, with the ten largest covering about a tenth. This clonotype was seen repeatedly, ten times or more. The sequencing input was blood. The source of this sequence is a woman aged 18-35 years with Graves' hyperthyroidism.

The CDR3 here is CAWRAVGELFF. The CDR3, as DNA: TGTGCCTGGAGGGCCGTAGGGGAGCTGTTTTTT. The chain joins TRBV30 to TRBJ2-2; D ambiguous. V was trimmed by 3 bases and J by 8 bases, leaving 7 bases between them. The CDR3 extends over 11 amino acids. Germline CDR1 is GTSNPN and CDR2 is SVGIG (reference sequence).